One and the same sample provided the 13 T cell receptor beta chains below, sequenced in a study of blood T cell repertoires in COVID-19. The method was immunoSEQ multiplex PCR; TCRdb's version includes in-frame clones alone and lacks a portion of them. The sample carries some 180,000 clones, approximately 90% recorded once. Source material: peripheral blood. All receptors come from a man aged 50 to 59 with acute or convalescent COVID-19.

V is TRBV3-1 (or the pseudogene TRBV3-2) and J is TRBJ2-7; TRBD2 is a possible D gene (6 bases). Trimming pared 4 bases from V and 6 bases from J, leaving 16 bases between. Germline lookup yields CDR1 LGHDT and CDR2 YNNKEL (reference sequence). CDR3 length: 14 residues. The CDR3 is CASSLHPPAGEQYV. DNA for the CDR3: TGTGCCAGCAGCCTCCATCCCCCAGCGGGCGAGCAGTACGTC.

The chain links TRBV7-2 to TRBJ2-3; 8 bases agree with TRBD1. V was clipped by 2 bases and J by 4 bases; unmatched bases: 5. This CDR3 has 15 residues. Germline V lookup: CDR1 SGHTA, CDR2 FQGNSA. The CDR3 region is CASSLLTGAADTQYF. CDR3 bases: TGTGCCAGCAGCTTATTGACAGGGGCAGCAGATACGCAGTATTTT.

The rearrangement uses TRBV19 and TRBJ2-5, with 9 bases fitting TRBD1. The trim removed 3 bases at V and 5 bases at J, leaving 7 bases unmatched. CDR1 is LNHDA and CDR2 is SQIVND in the germline V gene (reference sequence). The CDR3 loop spans 15 amino acids. The CDR3 region is CASSIADRGSETQYF. CDR3 nucleotide sequence: TGTGCCAGTAGTATTGCGGACAGGGGATCGGAGACCCAGTACTTC.

The chain has TRBV4-1 and TRBJ1-6; D is ambiguous. Trimming removed 4 bases from V and 0 bases from J, with 16 bases in between. This CDR3 contains 18 residues. Per the germline V gene, CDR1 is MGHRA and CDR2 is YSYEKL. CDR3 bases: TGCGCCAGCAGCCCCGCGGCGGGCGGAGGCTCCTATAATTCACCCCTCCACTTT. Its protein is CASSPAAGGGSYNSPLHF.

The genes are TRBV27 and TRBJ1-5; D is ambiguous. This CDR3 is 13 amino acids long. V lost 3 bases to trimming and J lost 5 bases, with 8 bases between them. Germline CDR1 MNHEY, CDR2 SMNVEV (reference sequence). CDR3 in amino acids: CASSFAFDQPQHF. In DNA form, the CDR3 reads TGTGCCAGCAGTTTCGCGTTTGATCAGCCCCAGCATTTT.

The chain links TRBV19 to TRBJ1-3; TRBD1 matches at 7 bases. Trimming removed 11 bases from V and 0 bases from J; junction bases left unmatched: 7. The germline V gene has CDR1 LNHDA and CDR2 SQIVND (reference sequence). The CDR3 loop spans 14 amino acids. Here the CDR3 DNA reads TGTGCCTCTAAGGACAGGAACTCTGGAAACACCATATATTTT. This codes for CASKDRNSGNTIYF. Drawing the rest from reference TRBV19 and TRBJ1-3, the complete variable domain is DGGITQSPKYLFRKEGQNVTLSCEQNLNHDAMYWYRQDPGQGLRLIYYSQIVNDFQKGDIAEGYSVSREKKESFPLTVTSAQKNPTAFYLCASKDRNSGNTIYFGEGSWLTVV.

V gene TRBV20-1 combines with J gene TRBJ2-1; tentatively, D is TRBD2 (6 bases). This CDR3 has 11 residues. Per germline, CDR1 DFQATT and CDR2 SNEGSKA (reference sequence). Here the CDR3 DNA reads TGCAGGGGGAGGAGTTACAATGAGCAGTTCTTC. This encodes CRGRSYNEQFF.

The V gene is TRBV11-2, the J gene TRBJ2-1; 7 bases map to TRBD1. V dropped 7 bases and J dropped 4; count of bases not matched to a gene: 13. The length of the CDR3 is 16 residues. CDR1 is SGHAT and CDR2 is FQNNGV in the germline V gene. CDR3 region: CASTQGWTTQYNEQFF. DNA for the CDR3: TGTGCCAGCACACAGGGGTGGACGACCCAGTACAATGAGCAGTTCTTC.

The V gene is TRBV5-1, the J gene TRBJ1-1; tentative D call: TRBD1 (6 bases). Germline CDR1 reads SGHRS; CDR2 reads YFSETQ. Trimming cost V 3 bases and J 6 bases, with 18 bases left between them. The CDR3 is 15 residues long. CDR3 region: CASSSVQGWAAEAFF. Written as DNA, the CDR3 is TGCGCCAGCAGCTCAGTGCAGGGGTGGGCGGCTGAAGCTTTCTTT.

The chain is built from TRBV2 and TRBJ2-2, with TRBD2 identical over 10 bases. The CDR3 is 15 amino acids. The V gene's germline CDR1 is SNHLY and CDR2 FYNNEI. V dropped 2 bases and J dropped 3; count of bases not matched to a gene: 0. The DNA of the CDR3 is TGTGCCAGCAGTGAAAGCGGGAGGGACACCGGGGAGCTGTTTTTT. Translated: CASSESGRDTGELFF.

This clone occurred once. The chain recombines TRBV5-8 with TRBJ1-5; TRBD1 agrees at 7 bases. The germline CDR1 and CDR2 sequences are SGHTS and YDEGEE. J lost 4 bases, V lost 5 bases, and 9 bases had no gene match. The CDR3 consists of 15 residues. Here the CDR3 DNA reads TGTGCCAGCAGTGGCAACAGGGGTCCAAATCAGCCCCAGCATTTT. Protein sequence: CASSGNRGPNQPQHF. The full variable domain, completed using reference TRBV5-8 and TRBJ1-5, is EAGVTQSPTHLIKTRGQQATLRCSPISGHTSVYWYQQALGLGLQFLLWYDEGEERNRGNFPPRFSGRQFPNYSSELNVNALELEDSALYLCASSGNRGPNQPQHFGDGTRLSIL.

J is TRBJ1-5 and V is TRBV6-5; tentatively, D is TRBD1 (6 bases). The V gene's germline CDR1 is MNHEY and CDR2 SVGAGI. The CDR3 is made up of 15 amino acids. V dropped 0 bases and J dropped 9 bases, with 15 bases sitting between them. The chain's CDR3 is CASSYSQGAPGPQHF. The CDR3 region has the DNA TGTGCCAGCAGTTACTCACAGGGCGCCCCAGGGCCCCAGCATTTT.

The CDR3 nucleotides are TGTGCCAGTAGTCTCCGCAGCGGGAGGGCCGTAGATACGCAGTATTTT. Its translation is CASSLRSGRAVDTQYF. The rearrangement joins TRBV19 to TRBJ2-3; 10 bases are a match to TRBD2. From germline, CDR1 is LNHDA and CDR2 SQIVND (reference sequence). The CDR3 sequence is 16 residues long. V gave up 5 bases and J gave up 5 bases; unmatched junction bases: 10.